Following are 8 T cell receptor beta chains from one sample sequenced in a study of vaccination and CD4 T cells after COVID-19. Cultured CD4+ T-cell DNA underwent Oncomine TCR Beta short-read sequencing. Via MiXCR, TCRdb re-called the PCR reads, giving one row per CDR3 protein. The table has around 10,000 distinct CDR3 sequences, 30% to 35% seen once. The treatment here: roughly 11-day PBMC culture with coronavirus spike peptide pools or control peptides (ViraFEST assay). Their antigens are not known. Sequencing was performed on CD4+ T cells from blood, cultured in vitro, taken after SARS-CoV-2 vaccination. The origin of the receptors is a human donor who had recovered from COVID-19.

The chain recombines TRBV3-1 with TRBJ1-1, with 9 bases aligning to TRBD1. This CDR3 is built from 15 residues. CDR1 and CDR2 from the germline V gene are LGHDT and YNNKEL (reference sequence). The ends lost 7 bases at V and 2 bases at J; junction bases unmatched: 8. CDR3 region: CASNPGDRVNTEAFF. In DNA, the CDR3 is TGTGCCAGCAACCCGGGGGACAGGGTAAACACTGAAGCTTTCTTT.

The gene calls are TRBV7-2 and TRBJ2-7, with TRBD1 matching over 7 bases. CDR1 and CDR2 from the germline V gene are SGHTA and FQGNSA. This CDR3 is 16 amino acids long. Trimming removed 5 bases from V and 4 bases from J; junction bases left unmatched: 14. CDR3 sequence: CASSRTRQGPQYEQYF. CDR3 sequence (DNA): TGTGCCAGCAGCCGAACCAGACAGGGCCCCCAATACGAGCAGTACTTC.

The V gene is TRBV23-1, the J gene TRBJ2-5; unclear D gene. TRBV23-1 is treated as an ORF (open reading frame) with a function not yet certain. CDR3 length equals 14 residues. V lost 0 bases, J lost 2 bases, and 7 bases lay in between. CDR3 protein: CASSQSMPQETQYF. The CDR3 nucleotides read TGCGCCAGCAGTCAATCGATGCCGCAAGAGACCCAGTACTTC.

This clonotype was counted a few times. The V and J genes are TRBV15 and TRBJ2-7; D gene unclear. The V gene's germline CDR1 is LNHNV and CDR2 YYDKDF (reference sequence). The CDR3 totals 14 residues. Trimming removed 0 bases from V and 0 bases from J, with 6 bases in between. As DNA, the CDR3 is TGTGCCACCAGCAGAGACAGGAGCTCCTACGAGCAGTACTTC. Its translation: CATSRDRSSYEQYF.

This clonotype was counted only a few times. This chain uses TRBV28 with TRBJ1-2; D gene unclear. This CDR3 is 14 amino acids long. Germline V gene lookup returns CDR1 MDHEN and CDR2 SYDVKM. V was shortened by 2 bases and J by 4 bases, with 11 bases between the two germline ends. Here the CDR3 reads CASSLGPGGYGYTF. CDR3 nucleotides: TGTGCCAGCAGTTTAGGTCCGGGAGGCTATGGCTACACCTTC.

V usage is TRBV6-1 and J usage is TRBJ2-1; TRBD2 agrees at 8 bases. V trimming: 6 bases; J trimming: 2 bases; junction bases outside the gene matches: 6. This CDR3 is 15 amino acids long. Germline V gene lookup returns CDR1 MNHNS and CDR2 SASEGT. CDR3 bases: TGTGCCAGCAGGGTAGCGGGGACGGCCTACAATGAGCAGTTCTTC. The encoded protein is CASRVAGTAYNEQFF.

This clonotype was seen once. The chain recombines TRBV28 with TRBJ2-2; tentative D call: TRBD1 (5 bases). There are 14 residues in the CDR3. Germline CDR1 is MDHEN and CDR2 is SYDVKM. V was pared by 7 bases and J by 2 bases, with 11 bases between. The CDR3 region is CASIMTANTGELFF. The CDR3 bases are TGTGCCAGCATCATGACAGCAAACACCGGGGAGCTGTTTTTT.

V is TRBV12-3 or TRBV12-4 and J is TRBJ1-5; D gene unclear. V lost 2 bases and J 9 bases, leaving 11 bases between the germline ends. CDR3 length equals 13 residues. CDR3 nucleotides: TGTGCCAGCAGTTTACAGGAATCAGGGCCCCAGCATTTT. This codes for CASSLQESGPQHF.